Below, 22 T cell receptor beta chains from the same sample are listed, as sequenced in a study of T-cell memory formation after mild COVID-19. MiXCR, applied by TCRdb to the 5' RACE reads, yields one record per CDR3 protein. The sample yields nearly 350,000 distinct CDR3 sequences, 13% seen once. Sequencing input: PBMCs or a T cell subset sorted from them (not recorded which). Receptors were obtained from a man aged 18 to 30 who had mild COVID-19 (a few samples of this study predate the infection). Cell type and time point are not known.

The chain uses TRBV12-3 or TRBV12-4 and TRBJ2-5, with D unresolved. This CDR3 contains 14 residues. The V end was cut by 3 bases, the J end by 3 bases, with 11 bases between. CDR3 sequence: CASSFISWEETQYF. CDR3 bases: TGTGCCAGCAGTTTTATTAGCTGGGAAGAGACCCAGTACTTC.

This clonotype was seen a few times. V gene TRBV7-2 combines with J gene TRBJ2-1; 7 bases are a match to TRBD1. This CDR3 is 15 amino acids long. Germline V CDR1 and CDR2: SGHTA, FQGNSA. V gave up 5 bases and J gave up 8 bases; unmatched junction bases: 12. The CDR3: CASSPRQGLMDEQFF. CDR3 sequence (DNA): TGTGCCAGCAGCCCCAGACAGGGTCTTATGGATGAGCAGTTCTTC. Full variable domain (missing parts from reference TRBV7-2 and TRBJ2-1): GAGVSQSPSNKVTEKGKDVELRCDPISGHTALYWYRQSLGQGLEFLIYFQGNSAPDKSGLPSDRFSAERTGGSVSTLTIQRTQQEDSAVYLCASSPRQGLMDEQFFGPGTRLTVL.

This chain uses TRBV12-3 or TRBV12-4 with TRBJ1-6; the D is unclear. Trimming left V 8 bases short and J 9 bases short, with 11 bases between. The CDR3 is 12 amino acids. The CDR3 DNA follows: TGTGCCAGCGGCCTTTGGGGTTCACCCCTCCACTTT. Its protein product is CASGLWGSPLHF.

This clonotype has more than one count but fewer than ten. The V gene is TRBV6-5, the J gene TRBJ2-2; D may match TRBD1 or TRBD2 (6 bases each). The CDR3 spans 19 residues. Trimming took off 7 bases at V and 3 bases at J, with 27 bases between the two ends. Germline V gives CDR1 MNHEY, CDR2 SVGAGI. The CDR3: CASTPRGLARIVDTGELFF. In DNA, the CDR3 is TGTGCCAGCACCCCCCGGGGGCTAGCGCGTATAGTCGACACCGGGGAGCTGTTTTTT.

This clonotype was counted many times. The chain links TRBV5-5 to TRBJ2-7; TRBD1 aligns across 11 bases. This CDR3 is 16 amino acids long. Trimming at V came to 0 bases and at J to 3 bases, leaving 5 bases not matched to a gene. Germline V CDR1 and CDR2: SGHKS, YYEKEE (reference sequence). The DNA for the CDR3 is TGTGCCAGCAGCTTGGATGCCGGGACAGGGGGCTACGAGCAGTACTTC. This codes for CASSLDAGTGGYEQYF.

This clonotype was detected a few times. The V gene is TRBV7-6, the J gene TRBJ2-7, with D uncertain. V was clipped by 8 bases and J by 1 base, with 9 bases between them. This CDR3 is built from 12 residues. CDR1 and CDR2 (germline): SGHVS, FNYEAQ. CDR3 DNA: TGTGCCAGCGGAGACGGGTCCTACGAGCAGTACTTC. This sequence encodes CASGDGSYEQYF.

The chain combines TRBV9 with TRBJ2-3; D tentatively reads TRBD1 or TRBD2 (6 bases each). The length of the CDR3 is 17 residues. The germline V gene has CDR1 SGDLS and CDR2 YYNGEE. Between the trimmed V and J ends, which lost 3 bases and 2 bases, there was a span of 19 bases. The CDR3, as DNA: TGTGCCAGCAGCGGGAGGGGGAAGGGCCGGGACACAGATACGCAGTATTTT. Translated, it gives CASSGRGKGRDTDTQYF.

There are a few counts of this clonotype. The gene calls are TRBV10-3 and TRBJ1-6; 7 bases match TRBD1. This CDR3 comprises 14 residues. V dropped 3 bases and J dropped 10; count of bases not matched to a gene: 6. CDR1 and CDR2 (germline): ENHRY, SYGVKD. The CDR3 DNA follows: TGTGCCATCAGTGACTCAGGGGGGAGATCACCCCTCCACTTT. Its translation: CAISDSGGRSPLHF.

This sequence joins TRBV7-8 and TRBJ2-1, with 9 bases lining up with TRBD1. Germline CDR1 reads SGHVS; CDR2 reads FQNEAQ. Trimming cost V 4 bases and J 3 bases; bases outside gene matches: 7. This CDR3 is 16 amino acids long. CDR3 sequence: CASSYPDRGIYNEQFF. As DNA, the CDR3 is TGTGCCAGCAGCTACCCGGACAGGGGAATCTACAATGAGCAGTTCTTC.

On this clonotype: Germline is not matched at one junction end, which may reflect a read error. V gene TRBV4-3 combines with J gene TRBJ2-2; 11 positions match TRBD2. CDR3 length: 17 amino acids. Germline V CDR1 and CDR2: LGHNA, YSLEER. This chain's CDR3 is CASSRMTSGENNGELFF. In DNA form, the CDR3 reads TGCGCCAGCAGCCGTATGACTAGCGGGGAGAACAACGGGGAGCTGTTTTTT.

This clonotype was recorded a few times. The chain has TRBV5-5 and TRBJ2-3, with a weak D call TRBD2 (5 bases). Germline lookup yields CDR1 SGHKS and CDR2 YYEKEE (reference sequence). Trimming removed 7 bases at V and 4 bases at J, with 16 bases between. This CDR3 has 14 residues. The CDR3 sequence is CASHIFGDSDTQYF. The CDR3 nucleotides are TGTGCCAGCCATATCTTCGGGGATTCAGATACGCAGTATTTT. Supplemented by reference TRBV5-5 and TRBJ2-3, the full variable domain reads DAGVTQSPTHLIKTRGQQVTLRCSPISGHKSVSWYQQVLGQGPQFIFQYYEKEERGRGNFPDRFSARQFPNYSSELNVNALLLGDSALYLCASHIFGDSDTQYFGPGTRLTVL.

The table lists this clonotype with a few counts. The chain couples TRBV28 to TRBJ2-6; D possibly corresponds to TRBD2 (6 bases). Germline V gene data show CDR1 as MDHEN and CDR2 as SYDVKM. The CDR3 covers 16 residues. The V gene lost 6 bases and the J gene lost 0 bases, with 12 bases spanning the gap. In DNA form, the CDR3 reads TGTGCCAGCAGGCGGGGCCTAAGCTCTGGGGCCAACGTCCTGACTTTC. This sequence encodes CASRRGLSSGANVLTF.

This clonotype was seen many times. The chain carries TRBV5-1 and TRBJ2-2; 9 bases are shared with TRBD1. The CDR3 runs 15 residues. V was pared by 4 bases and J by 1 base, with 2 bases of the junction left unmatched. Per germline, CDR1 SGHRS and CDR2 YFSETQ. The CDR3 nucleotides read TGCGCCAGCAGCGAGGGACAGGGGAACACCGGGGAGCTGTTTTTT. Translated, it gives CASSEGQGNTGELFF.

This clonotype was found a few times. The chain carries TRBV20-1 and TRBJ2-2; 16 bases line up with TRBD2. The V gene's germline CDR1 is DFQATT and CDR2 SNEGSKA (reference sequence). With 5 bases clipped from V and 6 bases from J, the junction kept 6 bases outside the gene matches. This CDR3 comprises 16 residues. CDR3 sequence (DNA): TGCAGTGCTGCCGGGACTAGCGGGGGGGCCCCCGGGGAGCTGTTTTTT. Translated: CSAAGTSGGAPGELFF.

This clonotype was counted ten times or more. This chain uses TRBV5-1 with TRBJ2-5; 7 positions match TRBD1. V dropped 2 bases and J dropped 5; count of bases not matched to a gene: 6. There are 14 residues in the CDR3. Looked up from germline, CDR1 is SGHRS and CDR2 is YFSETQ. The CDR3, as DNA: TGCGCCAGCAGCTTTGGCAGGGGGTATGAGACCCAGTACTTC. This encodes CASSFGRGYETQYF.

V is TRBV4-2 and J is TRBJ1-1; D is possibly TRBD1 (6 bases). With 0 bases removed from V and 6 bases from J, the gap between germline ends came to 11 bases. CDR3 length: 14 residues. Germline CDR1 LGHNA, CDR2 YNFKEQ. The CDR3 nucleotides are TGTGCCAGCAGCCAAGATAACAGGGACCCTGAAGCTTTCTTT. The encoded protein is CASSQDNRDPEAFF.

The chain recombines TRBV20-1 with TRBJ1-5; 7 bases line up with TRBD1. V lost 3 bases to trimming and J lost 4 bases; unmatched junction nucleotides: 6. The CDR3 consists of 14 residues. Germline V gene sequence: CDR1 DFQATT, CDR2 SNEGSKA (reference sequence). In DNA, the CDR3 is TGCAGTGCTAGGGGACAGAGTCAAAATCAGCCCCAGCATTTT. Its translation is CSARGQSQNQPQHF.

The rearrangement uses TRBV29-1 and TRBJ2-1; unclear D gene. Germline values: CDR1 SQVTM, CDR2 ANQGSEA. CDR3 length equals 14 residues. V was trimmed by 0 bases and J by 1 base, leaving 7 bases between them. CDR3 sequence (DNA): TGCAGCGTTGAAGAGTATCAGTCCTACAATGAGCAGTTCTTC. Translating it yields CSVEEYQSYNEQFF.

V usage is TRBV4-2 and J usage is TRBJ1-6; the D is unclear. CDR1 is LGHNA, CDR2 YNFKEQ, per germline. V gave up 0 bases and J gave up 7 bases, with 4 bases separating them. There are 13 residues in the CDR3. For the CDR3, the DNA is TGTGCCAGCAGCCAAGAAAAGAATTCACCCCTCCACTTT. Amino acid sequence: CASSQEKNSPLHF.

The CDR3 DNA reads as TGTGCCAGCAGCCATGGACAGAGGTACGAGCAGTACGTC. The encoded protein is CASSHGQRYEQYV. The rearrangement uses TRBV3-1 and TRBJ2-7, with D possibly being TRBD1 (6 bases). In germline, CDR1 is LGHDT, CDR2 YNNKEL (reference sequence). Trimming removed 3 bases at V and 4 bases at J, with 10 bases between. The CDR3 loop spans 13 amino acids.

The chain carries TRBV20-1 and TRBJ2-7; 9 bases fit TRBD2. CDR1 is DFQATT and CDR2 is SNEGSKA in the germline V gene (reference sequence). J was trimmed by 0 bases and V by 5 bases; bases with no gene match: 5. The CDR3 spans 14 residues. CDR3 in amino acids: CSAPGTSNSYEQYF. The CDR3 DNA reads as TGCAGTGCTCCCGGGACTAGCAACTCCTACGAGCAGTACTTC.

The rearrangement links TRBV7-3 to TRBJ1-2; TRBD1 matches 8 bases. The CDR3 runs to 14 residues. Germline values: CDR1 SGHTA, CDR2 FQGTGA. The V and J ends lost 5 bases and 4 bases, in that order; junction bases with no gene match: 6. The CDR3 loop is CASSPRQGSYGYTF. CDR3 in DNA: TGTGCCAGCAGCCCTAGACAGGGGAGCTATGGCTACACCTTC.